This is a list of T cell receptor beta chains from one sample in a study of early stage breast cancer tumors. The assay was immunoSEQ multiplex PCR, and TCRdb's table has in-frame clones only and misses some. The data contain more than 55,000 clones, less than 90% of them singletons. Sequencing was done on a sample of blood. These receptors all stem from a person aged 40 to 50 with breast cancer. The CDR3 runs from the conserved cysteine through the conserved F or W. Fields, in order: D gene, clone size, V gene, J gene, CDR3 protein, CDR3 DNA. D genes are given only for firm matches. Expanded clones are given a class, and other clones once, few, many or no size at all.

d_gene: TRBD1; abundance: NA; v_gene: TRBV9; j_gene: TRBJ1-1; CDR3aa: CASSVRTGGLDEAFF; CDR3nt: TGTGCCAGCAGCGTAAGGACAGGGGGTTTAGATGAAGCTTTCTTT
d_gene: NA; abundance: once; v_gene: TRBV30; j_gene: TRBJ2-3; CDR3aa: CAWNKAGVSTDTQYF; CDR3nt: TGTGCCTGGAATAAGGCAGGCGTCAGCACAGATACGCAGTATTTT
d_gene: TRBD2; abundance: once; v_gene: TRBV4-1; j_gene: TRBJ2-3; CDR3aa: CASSQGSGVSTDTQYF; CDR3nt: TGCGCCAGCAGCCAAGGAAGCGGGGTCAGCACAGATACGCAGTATTTT
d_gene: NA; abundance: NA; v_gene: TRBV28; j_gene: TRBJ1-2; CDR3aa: CASSPRQSPGYTF; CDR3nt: TGTGCCAGCAGCCCCCGACAGTCCCCCGGCTACACCTTC
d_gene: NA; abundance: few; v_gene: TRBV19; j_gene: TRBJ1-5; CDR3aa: CASSPNGVFQPQHF; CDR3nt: TGTGCCAGTAGTCCGAATGGAGTTTTTCAGCCCCAGCATTTT
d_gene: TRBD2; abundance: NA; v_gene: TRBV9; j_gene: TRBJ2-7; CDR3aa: CASSVEGRGPYEQYF; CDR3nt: TGTGCCAGCAGCGTAGAGGGGAGGGGTCCCTACGAGCAGTACTTC
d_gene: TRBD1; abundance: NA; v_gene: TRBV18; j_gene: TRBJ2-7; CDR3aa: CASRMGTDSYEQYF; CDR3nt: TGTGCCAGCAGAATGGGGACAGATTCCTACGAGCAGTACTTC
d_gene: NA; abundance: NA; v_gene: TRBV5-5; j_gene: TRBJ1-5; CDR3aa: CASSLSPSDQPQHF; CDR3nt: TGTGCCAGCAGCTTAAGTCCGTCCGATCAGCCCCAGCATTTT
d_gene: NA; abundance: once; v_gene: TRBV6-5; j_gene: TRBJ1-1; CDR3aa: CASCFWGGEAFF; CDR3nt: TGTGCCAGCTGCTTTTGGGGCGGGGAAGCTTTCTTT
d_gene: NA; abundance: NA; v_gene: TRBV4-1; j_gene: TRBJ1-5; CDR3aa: CASSQDSPGKGYQPQHF; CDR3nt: TGCGCCAGCAGCCAAGATTCCCCGGGGAAGGGGTATCAGCCCCAGCATTTT
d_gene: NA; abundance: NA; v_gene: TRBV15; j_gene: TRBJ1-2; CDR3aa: CATSSGMNYGYTF; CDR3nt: TGTGCCACCAGCTCAGGGATGAACTATGGCTACACCTTC
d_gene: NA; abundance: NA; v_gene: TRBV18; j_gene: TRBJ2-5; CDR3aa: CASSPAGGQETQYF; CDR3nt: TGTGCCAGCTCACCAGCAGGGGGGCAAGAGACCCAGTACTTC
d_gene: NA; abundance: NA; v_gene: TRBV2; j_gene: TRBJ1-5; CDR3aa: CASSPQSPGNQPQHF; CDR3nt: TGTGCCAGCAGTCCACAGTCACCGGGCAATCAGCCCCAGCATTTT
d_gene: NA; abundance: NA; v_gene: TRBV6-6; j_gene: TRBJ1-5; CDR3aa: CASSSGPPSNQPQHF; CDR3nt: TGTGCCAGCAGTTCGGGTCCCCCTAGCAATCAGCCCCAGCATTTT
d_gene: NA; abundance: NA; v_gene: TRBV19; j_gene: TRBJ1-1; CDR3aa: CASSINQLEAFF; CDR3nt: TGTGCCAGTAGTATAAATCAACTTGAAGCTTTCTTT
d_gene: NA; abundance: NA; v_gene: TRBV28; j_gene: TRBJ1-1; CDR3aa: CASADLNTEAFF; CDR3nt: TGTGCCAGCGCCGACCTGAACACTGAAGCTTTCTTT
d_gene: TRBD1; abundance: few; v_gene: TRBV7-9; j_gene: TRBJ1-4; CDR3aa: CASSRGGKGEKLFF; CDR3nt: TGTGCCAGCAGCCGAGGGGGCAAGGGAGAAAAACTGTTTTTT
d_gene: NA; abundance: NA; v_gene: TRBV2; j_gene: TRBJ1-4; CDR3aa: CASSDNSVAGKLFF; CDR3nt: TGTGCCAGCAGTGATAACAGTGTAGCGGGAAAACTGTTTTTT
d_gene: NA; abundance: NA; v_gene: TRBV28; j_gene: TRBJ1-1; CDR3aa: CASSKIRNTEAFF; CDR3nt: TGTGCCAGCAGTAAAATCAGGAACACTGAAGCTTTCTTT
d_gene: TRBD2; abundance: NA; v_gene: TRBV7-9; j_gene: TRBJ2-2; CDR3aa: CASSNRASGTNTGELFF; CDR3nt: TGTGCCAGCAGCAACCGCGCTAGCGGGACGAACACCGGGGAGCTGTTTTTT
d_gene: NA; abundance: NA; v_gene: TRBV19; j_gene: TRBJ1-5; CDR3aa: CASSIKNSRAQPQHF; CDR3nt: TGTGCCAGTAGTATTAAGAATTCAAGGGCGCAGCCCCAGCATTTT
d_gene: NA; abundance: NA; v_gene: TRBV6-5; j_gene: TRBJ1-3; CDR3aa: CASKSGYSGNTIYF; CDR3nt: TGTGCCAGCAAGTCGGGGTACTCTGGAAACACCATATATTTT
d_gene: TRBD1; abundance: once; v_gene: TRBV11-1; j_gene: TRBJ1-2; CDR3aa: CASSLGTGEINYGYTF; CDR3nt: TGTGCCAGCAGCCTCGGGACAGGAGAAATTAACTATGGCTACACCTTC
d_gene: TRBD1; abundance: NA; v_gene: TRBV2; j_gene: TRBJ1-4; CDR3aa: CACGQGGLYEKLFF; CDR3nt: TGTGCCTGCGGACAGGGAGGATTATACGAAAAACTGTTTTTT
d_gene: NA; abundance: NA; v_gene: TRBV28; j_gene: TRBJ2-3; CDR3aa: CASSFSLQISGRVTDTQYF; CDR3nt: TGTGCCAGCAGTTTCTCCCTCCAGATAAGCGGCCGAGTGACAGATACGCAGTATTTT
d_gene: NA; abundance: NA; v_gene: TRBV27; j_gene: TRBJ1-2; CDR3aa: CASSLTTNYGYTF; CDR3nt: TGTGCCAGCAGTTTAACAACTAACTATGGCTACACCTTC
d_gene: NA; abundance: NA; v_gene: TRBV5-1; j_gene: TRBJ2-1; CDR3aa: CASSLDSREQFF; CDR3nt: TGCGCCAGCAGCTTGGACAGTCGTGAGCAGTTCTTC
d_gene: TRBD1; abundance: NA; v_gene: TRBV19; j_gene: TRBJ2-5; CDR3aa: CASSGGQGGQETQYF; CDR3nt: TGTGCCAGTAGTGGAGGACAGGGAGGCCAAGAGACCCAGTACTTC
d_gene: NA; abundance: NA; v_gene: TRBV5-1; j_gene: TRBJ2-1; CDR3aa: CASSLRPPGNEQFF; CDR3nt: TGCGCCAGCAGCTTGAGACCGCCGGGGAATGAGCAGTTCTTC
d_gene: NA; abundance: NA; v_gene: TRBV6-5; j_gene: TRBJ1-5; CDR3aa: CASSFDSNQPQHF; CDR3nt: TGTGCCAGCAGTTTCGACAGCAATCAGCCCCAGCATTTT
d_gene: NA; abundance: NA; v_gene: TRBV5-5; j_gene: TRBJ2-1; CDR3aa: CASSWGLDSWNEQFF; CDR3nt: TGTGCCAGCAGCTGGGGCTTAGACTCCTGGAATGAGCAGTTCTTC
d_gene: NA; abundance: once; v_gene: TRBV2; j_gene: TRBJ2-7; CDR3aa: CASKGPGGYEQYF; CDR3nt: TGTGCCAGCAAAGGGCCAGGAGGGTACGAGCAGTACTTC
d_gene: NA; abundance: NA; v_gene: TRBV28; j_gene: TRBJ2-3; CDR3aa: CASSLDRDTQYF; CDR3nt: TGTGCCAGCAGTTTGGACAGAGATACGCAGTATTTT
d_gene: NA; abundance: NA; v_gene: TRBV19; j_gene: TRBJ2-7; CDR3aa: CASSIRDAGKQYF; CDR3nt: TGTGCCAGTAGTATACGGGACGCAGGCAAGCAGTACTTC
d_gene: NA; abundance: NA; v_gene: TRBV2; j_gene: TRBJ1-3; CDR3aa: CASSIQGSGNTIYF; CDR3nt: TGTGCCAGCAGTATACAGGGTTCTGGAAACACCATATATTTT
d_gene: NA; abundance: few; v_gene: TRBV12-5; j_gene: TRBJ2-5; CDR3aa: CASGVMDIQETQYF; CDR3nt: TGTGCTAGTGGTGTCATGGACATCCAAGAGACCCAGTACTTC
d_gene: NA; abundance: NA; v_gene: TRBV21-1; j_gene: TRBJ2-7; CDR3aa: CASSKFRDSSHEQYF; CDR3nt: TGTGCCAGCAGCAAATTTCGGGACAGTTCCCACGAGCAGTACTTC
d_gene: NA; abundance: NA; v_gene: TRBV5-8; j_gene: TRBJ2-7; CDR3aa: CASSRDTQYEQYF; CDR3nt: TGTGCCAGCAGCCGGGACACCCAATACGAGCAGTACTTC
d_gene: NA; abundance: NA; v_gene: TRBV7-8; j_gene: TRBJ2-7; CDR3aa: CASSLVVSSYEQYF; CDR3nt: TGTGCCAGCAGCTTAGTGGTCAGCTCCTACGAGCAGTACTTC
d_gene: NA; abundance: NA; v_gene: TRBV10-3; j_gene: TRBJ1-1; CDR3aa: CAIWAGNTEAFF; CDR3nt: TGTGCCATCTGGGCCGGCAACACTGAAGCTTTCTTT
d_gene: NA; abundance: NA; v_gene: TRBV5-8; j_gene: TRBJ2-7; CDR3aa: CASGGLGYYEQYF; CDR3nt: TGTGCCAGCGGGGGGCTCGGTTACTACGAGCAGTACTTC
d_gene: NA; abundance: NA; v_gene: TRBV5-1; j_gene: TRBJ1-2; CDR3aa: CASSLVAAGEIYGYTF; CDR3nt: TGCGCCAGCAGCTTGGTGGCGGCAGGGGAAATCTATGGCTACACCTTC
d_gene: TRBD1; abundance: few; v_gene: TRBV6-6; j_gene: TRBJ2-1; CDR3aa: CASSYGDSYYNEQFF; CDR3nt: TGTGCCAGCAGTTATGGGGACAGCTACTACAATGAGCAGTTCTTC
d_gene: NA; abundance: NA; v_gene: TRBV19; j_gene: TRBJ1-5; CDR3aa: CASSTRGVLTHQPQHF; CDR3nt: TGTGCCAGTAGTACGCGAGGGGTCCTCACTCATCAGCCCCAGCATTTT
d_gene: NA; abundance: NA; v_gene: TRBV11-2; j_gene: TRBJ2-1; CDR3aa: CASSARSGSISEQFF; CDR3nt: TGTGCCAGCAGCGCCCGGTCCGGGAGTATCAGTGAGCAGTTCTTC
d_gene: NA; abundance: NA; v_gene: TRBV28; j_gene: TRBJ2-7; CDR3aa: CASSLFTGQGEQYF; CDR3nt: TGTGCCAGCAGTTTATTCACAGGTCAGGGCGAGCAGTACTTC
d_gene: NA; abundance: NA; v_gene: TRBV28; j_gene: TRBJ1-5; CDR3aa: CASSFFTRGEGQPQHF; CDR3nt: TGTGCCAGCAGTTTCTTCACGAGGGGAGAAGGTCAGCCCCAGCATTTT
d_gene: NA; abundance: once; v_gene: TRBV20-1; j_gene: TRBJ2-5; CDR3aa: CSGAGTETQYF; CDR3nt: TGCAGTGGTGCGGGGACAGAGACCCAGTACTTC
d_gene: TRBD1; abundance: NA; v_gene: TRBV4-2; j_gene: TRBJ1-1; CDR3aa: CASSVRTGNTEAFF; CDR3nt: TGTGCCAGCAGCGTCAGGACAGGAAACACTGAAGCTTTCTTT